This T cell receptor (beta chain) was observed in a study of low-dose radiotherapy and immunotherapy resistance in tumors. Overall study: Participants were given intravenous cyclophosphamide 200 mg/m2 every two weeks, one day before radiation and immunotherapy. Daily, from cycle 1 day 1 and for four cycles, patients took oral aspirin 300 mg.

Time point denoted: after trial treatment. Treatment of the sample: LDRT plus nivolumab, ipilimumab, low-dose cyclophosphamide and aspirin (RACIN trial). cDNA synthesis used a TRAV/TRBV-specific primer set for both chains. The authors amplified TCRs for 20 PCR cycles with a constant-region primer and a V-primer adapter. MiXCR, applied by TCRdb to the reads, yields one record per CDR3 protein. The table shows tens of thousands of distinct CDR3 sequences, with more than 20% occurring only once. There are many counts of this clonotype. The sample in question was PBMCs, obtained after low-dose radiotherapy plus immunotherapy. The clonotype comes from a female donor with ovarian cancer.

This CDR3 reads CASSAREGLAEQPQHF. For the CDR3, the DNA is TGTGCCAGCAGCGCCCGTGAGGGGCTGGCGGAGCAGCCCCAGCATTTT. The rearrangement joins TRBV7-8 to TRBJ1-5, with D perhaps TRBD1 (5 bases). V was trimmed by 5 bases and J by 7 bases, leaving 21 bases between them. Germline V CDR1 and CDR2: SGHVS, FQNEAQ. The CDR3 runs 16 residues.